This TCR beta chain was retrieved from a study of blood T cell repertoires in COVID-19. Turning to the study itself: Both acute and convalescent COVID-19 samples were obtained from the United States, Italy and Spain. Nucleic acid was either cDNA or gDNA, and it came from T cells, B-cell-depleted T cells, or PBMCs.

Authors' data handling: It was from reference gene primer amplification that nucleated cell counts were estimated. Produced via immunoSEQ multiplex PCR; TCRdb's table is partial and in-frame only. V, J and clone size derive from that table, while D and trimming were established from the DNA sequence. The table records around 260,000 clones, nearly 90% of them present only once. The CDR3 runs 15 residues. In germline, CDR1 is SGHTA, CDR2 FQGNSA. V was clipped by 5 bases and J by 1 base, with 12 bases between them. The sequence derives from a human donor in a cohort sampled during active COVID-19. What was sequenced was peripheral blood. The V gene is TRBV7-2, the J gene TRBJ1-3; D is uncertain. Written as DNA, the CDR3 is TGTGCCAGCAGCCGCGACGGACTTTCTGGAAACACCATATATTTT. Translating it yields CASSRDGLSGNTIYF.